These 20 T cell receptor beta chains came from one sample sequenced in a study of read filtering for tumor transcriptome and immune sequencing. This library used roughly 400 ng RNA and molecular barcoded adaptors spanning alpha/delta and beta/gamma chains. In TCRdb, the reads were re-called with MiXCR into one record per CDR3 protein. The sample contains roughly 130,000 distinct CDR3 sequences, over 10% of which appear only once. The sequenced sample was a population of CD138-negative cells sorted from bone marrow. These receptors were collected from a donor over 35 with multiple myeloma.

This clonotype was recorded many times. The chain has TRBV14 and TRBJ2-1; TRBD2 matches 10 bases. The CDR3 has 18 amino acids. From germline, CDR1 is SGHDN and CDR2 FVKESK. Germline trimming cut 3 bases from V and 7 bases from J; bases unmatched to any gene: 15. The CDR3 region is CASSHKREGRFRRNEQFF. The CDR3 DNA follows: TGTGCCAGCAGCCACAAGCGGGAGGGCCGCTTCAGGCGTAATGAGCAGTTCTTC.

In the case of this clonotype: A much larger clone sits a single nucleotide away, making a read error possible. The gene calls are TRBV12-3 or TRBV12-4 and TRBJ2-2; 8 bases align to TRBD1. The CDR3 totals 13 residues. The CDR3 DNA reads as TGTGTCAGCAGATACAGGGGGACCGGGGAGCTGTTTTTT. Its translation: CVSRYRGTGELFF.

The CDR3 DNA follows: TGCGCCAGCAGCCAAAACCCGTCGGGACTAGCAGACACCGGGGAGCTGTTTTTT. Translating gives CASSQNPSGLADTGELFF. V is TRBV4-1 and J is TRBJ2-2; 9 bases agree with TRBD2. Trimming took 2 bases from V and 3 from J; bases not matched to a gene: 10. The CDR3 sequence is 18 residues long. Germline-derived CDR1 and CDR2 are MGHRA and YSYEKL.

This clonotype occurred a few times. Here the CDR3 reads CASSRTSGGAQETQYF. The CDR3 DNA reads as TGCGCCAGCAGCAGAACTAGCGGGGGGGCGCAAGAGACCCAGTACTTC. The rearrangement links TRBV5-1 to TRBJ2-5; 13 bases match TRBD2. The germline V gene has CDR1 SGHRS and CDR2 YFSETQ. CDR3 size: 16 residues. V trimming: 4 bases; J trimming: 2 bases; junction bases outside the gene matches: 5.

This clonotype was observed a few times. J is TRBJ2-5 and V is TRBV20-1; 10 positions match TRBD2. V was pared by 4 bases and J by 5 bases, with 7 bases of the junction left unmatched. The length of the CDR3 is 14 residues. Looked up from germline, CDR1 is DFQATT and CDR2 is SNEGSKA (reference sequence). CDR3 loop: CSAKKREGLETQYF. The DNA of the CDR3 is TGCAGTGCTAAGAAGCGGGAGGGCCTGGAGACCCAGTACTTC.

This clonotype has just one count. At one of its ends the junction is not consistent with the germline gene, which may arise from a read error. CDR3 region: CSAPRAGSTDTPYF. The CDR3 DNA follows: TGCAGTGCCCCGCGGGCGGGTAGCACAGATACGCCGTATTTT. This chain links TRBV20-1 with TRBJ2-3, with a possible D match to TRBD2 (5 bases). The CDR3 consists of 14 residues. Per germline, CDR1 DFQATT and CDR2 SNEGSKA (reference sequence).

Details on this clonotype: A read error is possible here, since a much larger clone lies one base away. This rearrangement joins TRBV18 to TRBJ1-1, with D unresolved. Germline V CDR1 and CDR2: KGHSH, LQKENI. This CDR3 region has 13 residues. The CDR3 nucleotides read TGTGCCAGCCCACCATCTGGGCGTAGAGAAGCTTTCTTT. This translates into CASPPSGRREAFF.

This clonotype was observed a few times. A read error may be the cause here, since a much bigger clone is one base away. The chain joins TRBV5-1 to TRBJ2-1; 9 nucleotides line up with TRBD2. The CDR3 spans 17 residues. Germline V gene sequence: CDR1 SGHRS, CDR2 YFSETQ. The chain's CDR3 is CASSLAGGGASYNEQSF. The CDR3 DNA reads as TGCGCCAGCAGCTTGGCCGGCGGGGGGGCCTCCTACAATGAGCAGTCCTTC.

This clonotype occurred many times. CDR3 loop: CSVVGGAEAFF. Here the CDR3 DNA reads TGCAGCGTTGTAGGGGGGGCTGAAGCTTTCTTT. The chain joins TRBV29-1 to TRBJ1-1; D is perhaps TRBD1 (6 bases). The germline V gene encodes CDR1 SQVTM and CDR2 ANQGSEA. The CDR3 length is 11 residues. The V gene lost 4 bases and the J gene lost 6 bases, with 9 bases spanning the gap.

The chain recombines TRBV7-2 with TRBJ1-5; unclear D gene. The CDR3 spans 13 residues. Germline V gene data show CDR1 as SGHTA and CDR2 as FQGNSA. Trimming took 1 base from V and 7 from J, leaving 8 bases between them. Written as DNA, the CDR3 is TGTGCCAGCAGCTTAGGCGTCAGACAGCCCCAGCATTTT. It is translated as CASSLGVRQPQHF.

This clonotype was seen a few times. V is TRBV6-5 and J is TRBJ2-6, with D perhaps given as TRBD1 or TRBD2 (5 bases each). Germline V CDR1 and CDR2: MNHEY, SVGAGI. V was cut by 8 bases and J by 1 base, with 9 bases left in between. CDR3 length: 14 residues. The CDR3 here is CASFEGSGANVLTF. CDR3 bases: TGTGCCAGCTTTGAGGGGTCTGGGGCCAACGTCCTGACTTTC.

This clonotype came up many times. The DNA of the CDR3 is TGTGCCAGCAGCTCCACAGGGTACCTTTACAATGAGCAGTTCTTC. Protein: CASSSTGYLYNEQFF. The rearrangement joins TRBV11-2 to TRBJ2-1; D is possibly TRBD1 (6 bases). The germline CDR1 and CDR2 sequences are SGHAT and FQNNGV. V lost 4 bases and J lost 4, with 14 bases in between. The CDR3 has 15 amino acids.

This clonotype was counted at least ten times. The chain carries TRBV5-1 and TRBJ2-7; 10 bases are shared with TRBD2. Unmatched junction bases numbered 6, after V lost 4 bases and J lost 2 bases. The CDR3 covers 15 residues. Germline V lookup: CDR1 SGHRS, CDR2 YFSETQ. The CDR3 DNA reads TGCGCCAGCAGCGCCACTAGCGGGAACACCTACGAGCAGTACTTC. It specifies CASSATSGNTYEQYF.

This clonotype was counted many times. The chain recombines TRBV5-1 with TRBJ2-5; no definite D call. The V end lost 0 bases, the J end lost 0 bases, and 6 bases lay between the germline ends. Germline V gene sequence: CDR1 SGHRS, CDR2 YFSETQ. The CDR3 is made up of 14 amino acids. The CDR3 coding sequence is TGCGCCAGCAGCTTGGCCACGTACCAAGAGACCCAGTACTTC. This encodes CASSLATYQETQYF.

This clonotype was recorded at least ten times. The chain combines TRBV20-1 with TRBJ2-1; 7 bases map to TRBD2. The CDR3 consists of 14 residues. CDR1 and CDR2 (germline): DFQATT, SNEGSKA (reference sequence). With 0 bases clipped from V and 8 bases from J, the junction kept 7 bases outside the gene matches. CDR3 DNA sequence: TGCAGTGCTAGAGATCTAGTAGCGGGCGATGAGCAGTTCTTC. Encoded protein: CSARDLVAGDEQFF.

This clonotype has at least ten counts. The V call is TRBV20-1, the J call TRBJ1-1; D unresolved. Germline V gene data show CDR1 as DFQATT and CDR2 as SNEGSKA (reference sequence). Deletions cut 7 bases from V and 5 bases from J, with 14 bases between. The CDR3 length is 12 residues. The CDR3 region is CSVARARTEAFF. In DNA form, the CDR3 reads TGCAGTGTTGCCCGGGCAAGAACTGAAGCTTTCTTT.

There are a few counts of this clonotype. CDR3 sequence reads: CASSTSLHPNTGELFF. For the CDR3, the DNA is TGTGCCAGCAGCACTTCACTACACCCGAACACCGGGGAGCTGTTTTTT. The V call is TRBV5-6, the J call TRBJ2-2, with D unclear. The V end lost 4 bases, the J end lost 0 bases, and 13 bases lay between the germline ends. CDR1 and CDR2 from the germline V gene are SGHDT and YYEEEE. The CDR3 is made up of 16 amino acids. The full variable domain, completed using reference TRBV5-6 and TRBJ2-2, is DAGVTQSPTHLIKTRGQQVTLRCSPKSGHDTVSWYQQALGQGPQFIFQYYEEEERQRGNFPDRFSGHQFPNYSSELNVNALLLGDSALYLCASSTSLHPNTGELFFGEGSRLTVL.

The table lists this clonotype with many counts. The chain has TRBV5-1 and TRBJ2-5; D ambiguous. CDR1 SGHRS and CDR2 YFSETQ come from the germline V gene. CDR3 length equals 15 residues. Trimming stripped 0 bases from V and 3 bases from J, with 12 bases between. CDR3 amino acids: CASSLEGARKETQYF. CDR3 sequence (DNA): TGCGCCAGCAGCTTGGAAGGCGCGCGAAAAGAGACCCAGTACTTC. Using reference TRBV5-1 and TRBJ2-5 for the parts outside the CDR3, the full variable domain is KAGVTQTPRYLIKTRGQQVTLSCSPISGHRSVSWYQQTPGQGLQFLFEYFSETQRNKGNFPGRFSGRQFSNSRSEMNVSTLELGDSALYLCASSLEGARKETQYFGPGTRLLVL.

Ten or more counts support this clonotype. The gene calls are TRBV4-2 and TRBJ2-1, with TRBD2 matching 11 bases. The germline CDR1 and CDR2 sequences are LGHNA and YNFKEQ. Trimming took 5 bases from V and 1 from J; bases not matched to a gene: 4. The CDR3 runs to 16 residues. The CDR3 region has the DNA TGTGCCAGCAGCGACCTAGCGGGAGGATCCTACAATGAGCAGTTCTTC. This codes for CASSDLAGGSYNEQFF.

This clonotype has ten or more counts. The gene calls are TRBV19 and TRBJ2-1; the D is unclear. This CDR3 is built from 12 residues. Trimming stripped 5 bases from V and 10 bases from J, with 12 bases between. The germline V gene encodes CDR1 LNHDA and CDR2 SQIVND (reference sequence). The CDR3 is CASSLRVGEQFF. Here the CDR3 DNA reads TGTGCCAGTAGTTTAAGGGTCGGGGAGCAGTTCTTC.